The 31 T cell receptor beta chains below were found in one sample sequenced in a study of beta chain features in type 1 diabetes. The study's findings and limits: TCRB CDR3 length was moderately but significantly reduced in all four CD4+ subsets of Type 1 diabetes patients.

Every bit of the isolated RNA underwent reverse transcription, so sequencing read expressed TCRB transcripts. Produced via immunoSEQ multiplex PCR; TCRdb's table is partial and in-frame only. Found here are 240,000 or so clones, 20% of them singletons; the top ten hold about 0.028%. Their cognate antigens are unknown. The sample taken for sequencing was naive CD4+ T cells from blood. The receptors come from a woman aged 40 to 49 with type 1 diabetes.

This sequence joins TRBV28 and TRBJ1-1; D remains unclear. This CDR3 has 12 amino acids. Germline CDR1 and CDR2: MDHEN and SYDVKM. V was pared by 7 bases and J by 4 bases, with 10 bases between. CDR3: CASTDKLTEAFF. CDR3 DNA: TGTGCCAGCACTGACAAACTCACTGAAGCTTTCTTT.

The rearrangement uses TRBV29-1 and TRBJ1-2; D gene uncertain. From germline, CDR1 is SQVTM and CDR2 ANQGSEA. The V end lost 0 bases, the J end lost 4 bases, and 21 bases lay between the germline ends. This CDR3 is 17 amino acids long. CDR3 DNA sequence: TGCAGCGTTGAAGAGATCGGGAAAGGGTCCGGAGGCTATGGCTACACCTTC. Amino acids: CSVEEIGKGSGGYGYTF.

This clone was seen a few times. The chain uses TRBV14 and TRBJ2-5; no firm D call. Germline lookup yields CDR1 SGHDN and CDR2 FVKESK. Trimming left V 4 bases short and J 4 bases short, with 13 bases between. The CDR3 extends over 14 amino acids. DNA of the CDR3: TGTGCCAGCAGCCGACTTCCCTCGGCAGAGACCCAGTACTTC. Amino acids: CASSRLPSAETQYF.

The chain is built from TRBV9 and TRBJ2-1; D is possibly TRBD2 (5 bases). This CDR3 spans 17 amino acids. Trimming removed 0 bases from V and 3 bases from J, with 16 bases in between. CDR1 is SGDLS, CDR2 YYNGEE, per germline. CDR3 protein: CASSVGRRAGVYNEQFF. As DNA, the CDR3 is TGTGCCAGCAGCGTAGGCCGGCGGGCGGGTGTCTACAATGAGCAGTTCTTC.

The V call is TRBV28, the J call TRBJ1-4; D unresolved. Germline-derived CDR1 and CDR2 are MDHEN and SYDVKM. Trimming shortened V by 8 bases and J by 13 bases, and 20 bases separated the two germline ends. CDR3 size: 13 residues. CDR3 DNA: TGTGCCAGCGTCTTGAGGGCGAAGGGAAGACTGTTTTTT. Protein sequence: CASVLRAKGRLFF.

The rearrangement uses TRBV9 and TRBJ2-5, with D perhaps TRBD2 (5 bases). Germline V gene sequence: CDR1 SGDLS, CDR2 YYNGEE. V was cut by 4 bases and J by 0 bases, with 13 bases left in between. The CDR3 covers 15 residues. This CDR3 reads CASSTRAEYQETQYF. The CDR3 DNA follows: TGTGCCAGCAGCACGAGGGCAGAGTACCAAGAGACCCAGTACTTC.

This clone was counted only a few times. The genes are TRBV29-1 and TRBJ1-2, with TRBD1 as a possible D gene (5 bases). Per germline, CDR1 SQVTM and CDR2 ANQGSEA. The V end lost 7 bases, the J end lost 4 bases, and 13 bases lay between the germline ends. The CDR3 has 12 residues. CDR3 region: CSAALRGYGYTF. The CDR3 region has the DNA TGCAGCGCTGCCCTAAGGGGCTATGGCTACACCTTC.

The rearrangement uses TRBV4-1 and TRBJ2-4, with 16 bases aligning to TRBD2. Germline-derived CDR1 and CDR2 are MGHRA and YSYEKL. The junction had 13 bases not matched to a gene; V was cut back by 4 bases and J by 1 base. The CDR3 runs 21 residues. The CDR3 sequence is CASSRGRSGTSGGAAKNIQYF. CDR3 sequence (DNA): TGCGCCAGCAGCCGAGGAAGAAGTGGGACTAGCGGGGGGGCGGCCAAAAACATTCAGTACTTC.

This rearrangement joins TRBV29-1 to TRBJ2-5, with TRBD2 matching over 7 bases. Germline CDR1 and CDR2: SQVTM and ANQGSEA. Germline trimming cut 3 bases from V and 4 bases from J; bases unmatched to any gene: 17. CDR3 length equals 17 residues. The CDR3 region has the DNA TGCAGCGTTGATACGGCTAGCGGACTATGGAGGCGAGAGACCCAGTACTTC. Its translation: CSVDTASGLWRRETQYF. The whole variable domain, remainder taken from reference TRBV29-1 and TRBJ2-5, is SAVISQKPSRDICQRGTSLTIQCQVDSQVTMMFWYRQQPGQSLTLIATANQGSEATYESGFVIDKFPISRPNLTFSTLTVSNMSPEDSSIYLCSVDTASGLWRRETQYFGPGTRLLVL.

This chain uses TRBV7-2 with TRBJ2-5; tentatively, D is TRBD2 (6 bases). Germline-derived CDR1 and CDR2 are SGHTA and FQGNSA. The CDR3 runs to 16 residues. V was pared by 0 bases and J by 2 bases, with 13 bases between. The CDR3 DNA reads TGTGCCAGCAGCTTAGCCACCAACGGGGGACAAGAGACCCAGTACTTC. It encodes CASSLATNGGQETQYF.

This clone was seen a handful of times. V is TRBV4-1 and J is TRBJ1-1; TRBD1 aligns across 9 bases. The germline V gene has CDR1 MGHRA and CDR2 YSYEKL. V lost 4 bases to trimming and J lost 3 bases; unmatched junction nucleotides: 9. The CDR3 length is 16 residues. DNA for the CDR3: TGCGCCAGCAGCCTGGACAGGGGCCGACGTGACACTGAAGCTTTCTTT. Protein sequence: CASSLDRGRRDTEAFF.

This clone was counted between two and nine times. J is TRBJ2-3 and V is TRBV9; tentative D call: TRBD2 (6 bases). The V gene's germline CDR1 is SGDLS and CDR2 YYNGEE. This CDR3 contains 16 residues. The V and J ends lost 0 bases and 5 bases respectively, with 16 bases between them. In DNA, the CDR3 is TGTGCCAGCAGCGTAGGAGCTGCCAGGAGGGGAGATACGCAGTATTTT. Protein product: CASSVGAARRGDTQYF.

This rearrangement joins TRBV7-2 to TRBJ2-1, with TRBD2 as a possible D gene (5 bases). CDR3 length: 16 residues. Trimming removed 5 bases at V and 4 bases at J, with 18 bases between. Germline V lookup: CDR1 SGHTA, CDR2 FQGNSA. The DNA of the CDR3 is TGTGCCAGCAGCCCAGAGGGCGCGCTACTATACAATGAGCAGTTCTTC. Its protein product is CASSPEGALLYNEQFF.

The chain couples TRBV7-9 to TRBJ1-3, with D hard to call. V was pared by 6 bases and J by 0 bases, with 15 bases between. Germline CDR1 and CDR2: SEHNR and FQNEAQ (reference sequence). This CDR3 region has 16 residues. CDR3 nucleotide sequence: TGTGCCAGCAGTCCCGTCGATGCCGGCTCTGGAAACACCATATATTTT. This codes for CASSPVDAGSGNTIYF.

This chain links TRBV30 with TRBJ2-7; TRBD2 matches 13 bases. The CDR3 has 17 residues. V gave up 3 bases and J gave up 2 bases; unmatched junction bases: 10. Germline V CDR1 and CDR2: GTSNPN, SVGIG (reference sequence). The CDR3 sequence: CAWSVRLAGGLTYEQYF. CDR3 sequence (DNA): TGTGCCTGGAGCGTGAGACTAGCGGGAGGTTTAACCTACGAGCAGTACTTC.

V and J are TRBV15 and TRBJ2-7, with D possibly matching TRBD1 (6 bases). V was cut by 0 bases and J by 3 bases, with 9 bases left in between. Germline CDR1 is LNHNV and CDR2 is YYDKDF (reference sequence). CDR3 length: 14 residues. The CDR3 here is CATSRDRGGYEQYF. In DNA form, the CDR3 reads TGTGCCACCAGCAGAGATCGAGGGGGCTACGAGCAGTACTTC.

This clone was detected once. The rearrangement joins TRBV5-4 to TRBJ1-2; 7 bases align to TRBD1. Germline CDR1 and CDR2: SGHNT and YYREEE (reference sequence). Trimming took 0 bases from V and 7 from J; bases not matched to a gene: 3. The CDR3 contains 13 residues. In DNA form, the CDR3 reads TGTGCCAGCAGCTTGGGAGACAGGGTTGGCTACACCTTC. Its translation: CASSLGDRVGYTF. Together with reference TRBV5-4 and TRBJ1-2, the CDR3 gives the full variable domain: ETGVTQSPTHLIKTRGQQVTLRCSSQSGHNTVSWYQQALGQGPQFIFQYYREEENGRGNFPPRFSGLQFPNYSSELNVNALELDDSALYLCASSLGDRVGYTFGSGTRLTVV.

The rearrangement links TRBV28 to TRBJ2-7; no reliable D call. Germline CDR1 is MDHEN and CDR2 is SYDVKM. The ends were cut back, 3 bases at V and 5 bases at J, with 20 bases in the middle. This CDR3 comprises 16 residues. The CDR3 sequence is CASSFFLHPPEDEQYF. As DNA, the CDR3 is TGTGCCAGCAGTTTTTTCCTTCACCCCCCAGAGGACGAGCAGTACTTC.

This clone was counted only a few times. The chain uses TRBV10-3 and TRBJ1-2; D is undetermined. The CDR3 has 14 residues. The V end was cut by 3 bases, the J end by 3 bases, with 11 bases between. The germline gives CDR1 ENHRY, CDR2 SYGVKD. In nucleotides, the CDR3 is TGTGCCATCAGTGACTCGCGGTCATACTATGGCTACACCTTC. Encoded protein: CAISDSRSYYGYTF.

This chain joins TRBV4-1 and TRBJ2-6, with TRBD1 matching 8 bases. The junction had 4 bases not matched to a gene; V was cut back by 3 bases and J by 0 bases. Germline CDR1 reads MGHRA; CDR2 reads YSYEKL. The CDR3 loop spans 17 amino acids. The CDR3 DNA reads as TGCGCCAGCAGCCACGTGGGACAGGACTCTGGGGCCAACGTCCTGACTTTC. It yields the protein CASSHVGQDSGANVLTF.

V is TRBV4-1 and J is TRBJ2-4, with 7 bases aligning to TRBD2. CDR1 is MGHRA and CDR2 is YSYEKL in the germline V gene. Trimming took 0 bases from V and 1 from J; bases not matched to a gene: 9. The CDR3 has 18 residues. In DNA form, the CDR3 reads TGCGCCAGCAGCCAAGATCGAGTAGAACTAGCGGCCAAAAACATTCAGTACTTC. Its translation: CASSQDRVELAAKNIQYF.

This clone was counted a few times. The chain uses TRBV25-1 and TRBJ2-1, with D possibly matching TRBD1 (6 bases). This CDR3 comprises 11 residues. Trimming took 6 bases from V and 12 from J, leaving 12 bases between them. Germline CDR1 reads MGHDK; CDR2 reads SYGVNS. The CDR3 DNA sequence: TGTGCCAGCAGGGGTACAGGGACGCAGTTCTTC. Translating it yields CASRGTGTQFF.

This sequence joins TRBV2 and TRBJ2-6, with a tentative D call TRBD2 (5 bases). Germline CDR1 is SNHLY and CDR2 is FYNNEI. CDR3 length equals 15 residues. V dropped 6 bases and J dropped 4 bases, with 13 bases sitting between them. Here the CDR3 reads CASSRGLSGANVLTF. Here the CDR3 DNA reads TGTGCCAGCAGCCGGGGTTTATCGGGGGCCAACGTCCTGACTTTC.

This clone appeared a few times. This chain uses TRBV9 with TRBJ2-5, with 9 bases matching TRBD1. The trim removed 0 bases at V and 5 bases at J, leaving 8 bases unmatched. The germline V gene has CDR1 SGDLS and CDR2 YYNGEE. The CDR3 has 16 residues. CDR3: CASSVGGTGQGETQYF. The CDR3 DNA sequence: TGTGCCAGCAGCGTAGGGGGGACAGGGCAGGGCGAGACCCAGTACTTC.

V is TRBV28 and J is TRBJ1-1; D gene unclear. CDR3 length: 14 amino acids. CDR1 is MDHEN, CDR2 SYDVKM, per germline. V was trimmed by 4 bases and J by 5 bases, leaving 14 bases between them. CDR3 DNA sequence: TGTGCCAGCAGTTCGGGCAACGGGAGGACTGAAGCTTTCTTT. This sequence encodes CASSSGNGRTEAFF.

The chain joins TRBV5-1 to TRBJ2-6; D is ambiguous. Germline values: CDR1 SGHRS, CDR2 YFSETQ. V shed 7 bases and J shed 0 bases, with 8 bases lying between them. The CDR3 contains 14 residues. The CDR3: CASARFSGANVLTF. CDR3 coding DNA: TGCGCCAGCGCCAGGTTCTCTGGGGCCAACGTCCTGACTTTC.

This chain uses TRBV5-1 with TRBJ2-7; no reliable D call. The germline gives CDR1 SGHRS, CDR2 YFSETQ. Trimming took 0 bases from V and 4 from J, leaving 11 bases between them. The CDR3 consists of 14 residues. CDR3 sequence (DNA): TGCGCCAGCAGCTTGGTGGGCAGGCGATACGAGCAGTACTTC. Amino acids: CASSLVGRRYEQYF.

The chain joins TRBV10-3 to TRBJ1-1; 10 bases agree with TRBD1. CDR3 length: 16 residues. V was clipped by 4 bases and J by 3 bases; unmatched bases: 8. Germline V gene sequence: CDR1 ENHRY, CDR2 SYGVKD. The DNA of the CDR3 is TGTGCCATCAGTGGAGACAGGGGGCTGGGGGACACTGAAGCTTTCTTT. Amino acid sequence: CAISGDRGLGDTEAFF.

On this clone itself: Other nucleotide sequences in the sample specify the same CDR3. The chain carries TRBV18 and TRBJ2-3, with no clear D. CDR3 size: 14 residues. Trimming shortened V by 0 bases and J by 2 bases, and 6 bases separated the two germline ends. Germline-derived CDR1 and CDR2 are KGHSH and LQKENI. CDR3 loop: CASSPPVVTDTQYF. CDR3 in DNA: TGTGCCAGCTCACCACCGGTAGTCACAGATACGCAGTATTTT. The full variable domain, in which reference TRBV18 and TRBJ2-3 provide the parts outside the CDR3, is NAGVMQNPRHLVRRRGQEARLRCSPMKGHSHVYWYRQLPEEGLKFMVYLQKENIIDESGMPKERFSAEFPKEGPSILRIQQVVRGDSAAYFCASSPPVVTDTQYFGPGTRLTVL.

The chain combines TRBV9 with TRBJ1-4; D is ambiguous. Germline V gene lookup returns CDR1 SGDLS and CDR2 YYNGEE. With 4 bases removed from V and 4 bases from J, the gap between germline ends came to 14 bases. This CDR3 comprises 15 residues. The CDR3 region has the DNA TGTGCCAGCAGCCCTGGGAGGCCGCGTAATGAAAAACTGTTTTTT. Translating it yields CASSPGRPRNEKLFF.

This clone has only a few counts. The chain couples TRBV6-5 to TRBJ2-7, with 7 bases identical to TRBD1. The CDR3 loop spans 15 amino acids. V lost 2 bases to trimming and J lost 0 bases; unmatched junction nucleotides: 4. CDR1 MNHEY and CDR2 SVGAGI come from the germline V gene. DNA for the CDR3: TGTGCCAGCAGTTACACCGGGACAGTCTCCTACGAGCAGTACTTC. This translates into CASSYTGTVSYEQYF.